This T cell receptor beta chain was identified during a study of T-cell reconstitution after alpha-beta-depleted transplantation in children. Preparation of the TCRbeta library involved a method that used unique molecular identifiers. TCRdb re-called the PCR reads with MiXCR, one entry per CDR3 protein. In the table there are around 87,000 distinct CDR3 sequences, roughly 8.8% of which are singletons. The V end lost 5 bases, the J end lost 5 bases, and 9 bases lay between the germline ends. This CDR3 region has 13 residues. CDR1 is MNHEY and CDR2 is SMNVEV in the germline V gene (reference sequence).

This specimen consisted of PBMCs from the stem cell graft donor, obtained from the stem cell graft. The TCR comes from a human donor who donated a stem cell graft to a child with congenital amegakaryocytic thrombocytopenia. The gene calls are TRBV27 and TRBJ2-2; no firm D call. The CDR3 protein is CASSPHTTGELFF. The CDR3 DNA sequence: TGTGCCAGCAGTCCCCACACTACCGGGGAGCTGTTTTTT.